A single sample is the source of the 29 T cell receptor beta chains below, sequenced in a study of vaccination and CD4 T cells after COVID-19. These receptors are not linked to any known antigen. CD4+ T cells that had been cultured provided DNA sequenced with the Oncomine TCR Beta short-read assay. TCRdb redid the calling of the PCR reads with MiXCR, one entry per CDR3 protein. The sample lists 10,000 to 13,000 distinct CDR3 sequences; 77% were seen once. The treatment is: roughly 10-day PBMC culture with coronavirus spike peptide pools or control peptides (ViraFEST assay). Sequenced sample: CD4+ T cells from blood, cultured in vitro. Receptors were obtained from a human donor who had recovered from COVID-19.

The J gene is TRBJ1-4, the V gene TRBV20-1; D is unresolved. V was shortened by 1 base and J by 7 bases, with 7 bases between the two germline ends. The CDR3 sequence is 12 residues long. Germline V gene sequence: CDR1 DFQATT, CDR2 SNEGSKA (reference sequence). CDR3 amino acids: CSARALREKLFF. The CDR3 DNA sequence: TGCAGTGCTAGAGCCCTTCGTGAAAAACTGTTTTTT.

This rearrangement joins TRBV6-1 to TRBJ1-5; maybe TRBD1 (6 bases). Germline V gene sequence: CDR1 MNHNS, CDR2 SASEGT. The CDR3 totals 16 residues. The germline V and J ends were trimmed by 6 bases and 0 bases, with 15 bases remaining between them. The CDR3 is CASRRGTGTSNQPQHF. The DNA for the CDR3 is TGTGCCAGCAGACGAGGAACAGGGACTAGCAATCAGCCCCAGCATTTT.

V is TRBV7-2 and J is TRBJ1-5; 11 positions agree with TRBD1. The CDR3 runs to 17 residues. CDR1 and CDR2 from the germline V gene are SGHTA and FQGNSA. V lost 2 bases to trimming and J lost 6 bases; unmatched junction nucleotides: 9. The CDR3 protein is CASSLRTGGAVGQPQHF. DNA of the CDR3: TGTGCCAGCAGCTTACGGACAGGGGGCGCGGTAGGTCAGCCCCAGCATTTT.

V is TRBV20-1 and J is TRBJ1-2, with D tentatively TRBD1 (5 bases). V dropped 4 bases and J dropped 12 bases, with 18 bases sitting between them. Germline lookup yields CDR1 DFQATT and CDR2 SNEGSKA (reference sequence). This CDR3 has 12 residues. CDR3 DNA sequence: TGCAGTGCTATCCGGGACTATAACGCCCACACCTTC. Its translation is CSAIRDYNAHTF.

The chain has TRBV7-3 and TRBJ2-7, with D uncertain. The CDR3 consists of 14 residues. Germline V gene sequence: CDR1 SGHTA, CDR2 FQGTGA. V was trimmed by 0 bases and J by 0 bases, leaving 6 bases between them. The CDR3 spells CASSLTPGSYEQYF. Written as DNA, the CDR3 is TGTGCCAGCAGCTTAACGCCAGGCTCCTACGAGCAGTACTTC. Full variable domain (missing parts from reference TRBV7-3 and TRBJ2-7): GAGVSQTPSNKVTEKGKYVELRCDPISGHTALYWYRQSLGQGPEFLIYFQGTGAADDSGLPNDRFFAVRPEGSVSTLKIQRTERGDSAVYLCASSLTPGSYEQYFGPGTRLTVT.

The rearrangement links TRBV28 to TRBJ1-1; D not resolved. CDR3 length: 10 residues. CDR1 is MDHEN, CDR2 SYDVKM, per germline. With 6 bases removed from V and 9 bases from J, the gap between germline ends came to 8 bases. CDR3 residues: CASRALQAFF. CDR3 bases: TGTGCCAGCAGGGCCCTACAAGCTTTCTTT.

The V gene is TRBV24-1, the J gene TRBJ2-1; 10 bases fit TRBD2. CDR3 length equals 15 residues. CDR1 and CDR2 from the germline V gene are KGHDR and SFDVKD. With 3 bases clipped from V and 4 bases from J, the junction kept 2 bases outside the gene matches. The chain's CDR3 is CATSDRTSGYNEQFF. CDR3 DNA sequence: TGTGCCACCAGTGATCGGACTAGCGGTTACAATGAGCAGTTCTTC.

The chain uses TRBV7-2 and TRBJ2-7; possibly TRBD2 for D (6 bases). With 5 bases removed from V and 6 bases from J, the gap between germline ends came to 17 bases. Germline V CDR1 and CDR2: SGHTA, FQGNSA. The CDR3 has 14 residues. CDR3 in amino acids: CASSAGPLRSEQYF. CDR3 nucleotides: TGTGCCAGCAGCGCGGGACCCCTCAGGTCCGAGCAGTACTTC.

This clonotype was counted once. V usage is TRBV7-3 and J usage is TRBJ2-5; weak D call: TRBD1 (5 bases). The length of the CDR3 is 13 residues. Germline CDR1 SGHTA, CDR2 FQGTGA. Trimming took off 1 base at V and 3 bases at J, with 6 bases between the two ends. In DNA form, the CDR3 reads TGTGCCAGCAGCTTAAGCAGGGAAGAGACCCAGTACTTC. Residues: CASSLSREETQYF.

This clonotype has only a few counts. The chain couples TRBV7-2 to TRBJ2-5; TRBD1 might be the D (5 bases). The CDR3 runs to 16 residues. Trimming cost V 5 bases and J 7 bases, with 23 bases left between them. Germline assignment: CDR1 SGHTA and CDR2 FQGNSA. The CDR3 coding sequence is TGTGCCAGCAGCCGATTCGCCACTACGGGTGGGGCGACCCAGTACTTC. Its protein is CASSRFATTGGATQYF.

The J gene is TRBJ1-1, the V gene TRBV19, with TRBD1 matching 7 bases. The CDR3 totals 14 residues. V shed 3 bases and J 1 base; nucleotides not matched to a gene: 2. Germline CDR1 and CDR2: LNHDA and SQIVND (reference sequence). This chain's CDR3 is CASSIGTANTEAFF. In nucleotides, the CDR3 is TGTGCCAGTAGTATCGGGACAGCGAACACTGAAGCTTTCTTT.

The CDR3 DNA is TGTGCCAGCAGTTCCCAAGGGTACGAGCAGTACTTC. It codes for CASSSQGYEQYF. The chain is built from TRBV6-5 and TRBJ2-7; D gene ambiguous. Germline assignment: CDR1 MNHEY and CDR2 SVGAGI. V was shortened by 4 bases and J by 4 bases, with 8 bases between the two germline ends. The CDR3 loop spans 12 amino acids.

V gene TRBV2 combines with J gene TRBJ1-3; a possible D gene is TRBD1 (5 bases). Germline CDR1 SNHLY, CDR2 FYNNEI. The CDR3 is 11 amino acids. V lost 10 bases and J lost 9, with 13 bases in between. DNA of the CDR3: TGTGCCACCCGGGGGACTACCACCATATATTTT. This translates into CATRGTTTIYF.

The V gene is TRBV6-5, the J gene TRBJ1-4, with D possibly matching TRBD1 (5 bases). Deletions cut 2 bases from V and 16 bases from J, with 14 bases between. The CDR3 contains 12 residues. Germline V gene data show CDR1 as MNHEY and CDR2 as SVGAGI. CDR3 sequence (DNA): TGTGCCAGCAGTTACCCGACCCCCGGGGGGTTTTTT. This translates into CASSYPTPGGFF.

This chain joins TRBV20-1 and TRBJ2-5, with D perhaps TRBD1 (6 bases). V lost 5 bases and J lost 1, with 14 bases in between. The CDR3 totals 14 residues. CDR1 is DFQATT, CDR2 SNEGSKA, per germline (reference sequence). CDR3 sequence reads: CSAPQTGFQETQYF. The DNA of the CDR3 is TGCAGTGCTCCCCAAACAGGGTTCCAAGAGACCCAGTACTTC.

This rearrangement joins TRBV7-2 to TRBJ2-2, with 9 nucleotides matching TRBD1. Germline V gene lookup returns CDR1 SGHTA and CDR2 FQGNSA. This CDR3 has 16 residues. With 5 bases clipped from V and 6 bases from J, the junction kept 10 bases outside the gene matches. The CDR3 DNA reads TGTGCCAGCAGCGCCCAACAGGGGGCGGTAGCCGGGGAGCTGTTTTTT. The encoded protein is CASSAQQGAVAGELFF.

J is TRBJ2-3 and V is TRBV10-3; TRBD1 might be the D (6 bases). Trimming stripped 7 bases from V and 2 bases from J, with 13 bases between. Germline values: CDR1 ENHRY, CDR2 SYGVKD. The CDR3 is 14 amino acids. DNA of the CDR3: TGTGCCATCACCTCGACAGGCCCCACAGATACGCAGTATTTT. Translation gives CAITSTGPTDTQYF.

The rearrangement uses TRBV28 and TRBJ1-3; D not resolved. Per the germline V gene, CDR1 is MDHEN and CDR2 is SYDVKM. The CDR3 extends over 14 amino acids. Trimming removed 5 bases from V and 4 bases from J, with 12 bases in between. The CDR3 region is CASSPMPAGNTIYF. The CDR3 region has the DNA TGTGCCAGCAGTCCCATGCCGGCGGGAAACACCATATATTTT.

The chain joins TRBV6-2 or TRBV6-3 to TRBJ1-2, with 9 bases lining up with TRBD1. V shed 2 bases, J shed 7 bases, and the junction held 8 bases outside the gene matches. The CDR3 has 15 amino acids. From germline, CDR1 is MNHEY and CDR2 SVGEGT. The CDR3 is CASSYTAGTGIGYTF. Here the CDR3 DNA reads TGTGCCAGCAGTTACACCGCCGGGACAGGGATTGGCTACACCTTC.

CDR3 protein: CASRRSRDRSSYEQYF. For the CDR3, the DNA is TGTGCCAGCAGGAGATCCCGGGACAGGAGCTCCTACGAGCAGTACTTC. V usage is TRBV6-2 or TRBV6-3 and J usage is TRBJ2-7, with 8 bases matching TRBD1. The germline V gene encodes CDR1 MNHEY and CDR2 SVGEGT. V trimming: 6 bases; J trimming: 0 bases; junction bases outside the gene matches: 10. The CDR3 spans 16 residues.

This clonotype was counted between two and nine times. Germline is not matched at one junction end, which may reflect a read error. The chain employs TRBV20-1 and TRBJ1-5, with D tentatively TRBD1 (6 bases). CDR3 length: 14 amino acids. Germline values: CDR1 DFQATT, CDR2 SNEGSKA (reference sequence). The CDR3 loop reads CSARDRSGNQPQHF. The CDR3 DNA sequence: TGCAGTGCCAGAGACAGGTCGGGGAATCAGCCCCAGCATTTT.

This chain links TRBV7-2 with TRBJ1-6; D is undetermined. The CDR3 covers 16 residues. CDR1 is SGHTA and CDR2 is FQGNSA in the germline V gene. Trimming pared 3 bases from V and 2 bases from J, leaving 11 bases between. CDR3 DNA: TGTGCCAGCAGCTTTTACGGGAGCCCCTATAATTCACCCCTCCACTTT. It encodes CASSFYGSPYNSPLHF. Full variable domain (missing parts from reference TRBV7-2 and TRBJ1-6): GAGVSQSPSNKVTEKGKDVELRCDPISGHTALYWYRQSLGQGLEFLIYFQGNSAPDKSGLPSDRFSAERTGGSVSTLTIQRTQQEDSAVYLCASSFYGSPYNSPLHFGNGTRLTVT.

This sequence joins TRBV6-1 and TRBJ2-5; D may match TRBD1 or TRBD2 (5 bases each). Germline CDR1 reads MNHNS; CDR2 reads SASEGT. Trimming stripped 6 bases from V and 1 base from J, with 21 bases between. CDR3 length: 17 amino acids. The CDR3 DNA sequence: TGTGCCAGCAGCCCACCGGGGACGGTCCCTCTCCAAGAGACCCAGTACTTC. This codes for CASSPPGTVPLQETQYF.

This chain connects TRBV20-1 to TRBJ2-3; D is undetermined. Per the germline V gene, CDR1 is DFQATT and CDR2 is SNEGSKA (reference sequence). CDR3 length: 11 amino acids. V was trimmed by 3 bases and J by 7 bases, leaving 8 bases between them. CDR3 loop: CSASSGHTQYF. CDR3 DNA sequence: TGCAGTGCTAGTTCCGGGCATACGCAGTATTTT.

CDR3 sequence (DNA): TGTGCCAGCAGTTACGGAGGGGTCGGTCAGCCCCAGCATTTT. Translation: CASSYGGVGQPQHF. This chain connects TRBV6-2 or TRBV6-3 to TRBJ1-5; D is possibly TRBD1 (5 bases). Trimming stripped 2 bases from V and 6 bases from J, with 11 bases between. Germline values: CDR1 MNHEY, CDR2 SVGEGT. The CDR3 consists of 14 residues.

This clonotype was recorded only once. V gene TRBV15 combines with J gene TRBJ2-2; D gene unclear. In germline, CDR1 is LNHNV, CDR2 YYDKDF (reference sequence). Trimming pared 3 bases from V and 7 bases from J, leaving 6 bases between. The CDR3 has 12 amino acids. CDR3 protein: CATSRPGGELFF. In DNA, the CDR3 is TGTGCCACCAGCAGGCCCGGCGGGGAGCTGTTTTTT.

This clonotype showed up just a few times. The chain carries TRBV15 and TRBJ2-5; D is unresolved. Germline V CDR1 and CDR2: LNHNV, YYDKDF (reference sequence). V dropped 3 bases and J dropped 2 bases, with 7 bases sitting between them. CDR3 length: 13 residues. DNA for the CDR3: TGTGCCACCAGCAGTTATCAGCAAGAGACCCAGTACTTC. Translated: CATSSYQQETQYF.

The rearrangement joins TRBV6-5 to TRBJ1-5; D might be TRBD1 (6 bases). With 3 bases removed from V and 1 base from J, the gap between germline ends came to 16 bases. Per germline, CDR1 MNHEY and CDR2 SVGAGI. CDR3 length equals 17 residues. The CDR3 sequence is CASSYVSQGISNQPQHF. The CDR3 nucleotides read TGTGCCAGCAGTTATGTGTCCCAGGGGATCAGCAATCAGCCCCAGCATTTT.

This chain uses TRBV30 with TRBJ1-6; TRBD1 matches at 11 bases. V lost 2 bases, J lost 13 bases, and 7 bases stayed unmatched. Germline loops: CDR1 GTSNPN, CDR2 SVGIG (reference sequence). The CDR3 extends over 14 amino acids. CDR3 in amino acids: CAWSRGTGGFPLHF. The CDR3 DNA sequence: TGTGCCTGGAGTAGGGGGACAGGGGGTTTCCCCCTCCACTTT.